These T cell receptor beta chains were read from a single sample in a study of blood T cell repertoires in COVID-19. Here immunoSEQ multiplex PCR was the method, and the copy in TCRdb shows in-frame clones only, minus some. The sample gives about 250,000 clones, 89% of which show up once; 3% to 4% is in the top ten. Material: PBMCs or T cells enriched from blood (not recorded which). Source of these receptors: a woman under 40 with acute COVID-19. The CDR3 runs from the conserved cysteine through the conserved F or W. A D gene is named only where the DNA matches it firmly. Rows may omit the clone size; those that give it use once, few, many or a size class.

DNA: TGTGCCACCAGCAGAGCTCCGAGGGAGACTGAAGCTTTCTTT
CDR3: CATSRAPRETEAFF
D: .
J: TRBJ1-1
size: .
V: TRBV15
length: 14

DNA: TGTGCCAGCGGGGGCGCGGGGGCCTACGAGCAGTACTTC
CDR3: CASGGAGAYEQYF
D: .
J: TRBJ2-7
size: .
V: TRBV7-8
length: 13

DNA: TGTGCCTGGAGCCCCCGGGGGGAGAGCTACACCTTC
CDR3: CAWSPRGESYTF
D: .
J: TRBJ1-2
size: .
V: TRBV30
length: 12

DNA: TGTGCCAGTAGCGATATTTTTAGGAGCAATCAGCCCCAGCATTTT
CDR3: CASSDIFRSNQPQHF
D: .
J: TRBJ1-5
size: .
V: TRBV28
length: 15

DNA: TGTGCCAGCAGCTTGGTGGGGGCCGGCCAGCCCCAGCATTTT
CDR3: CASSLVGAGQPQHF
D: .
J: TRBJ1-5
size: .
V: TRBV5-5
length: 14

DNA: TGTGCCTGGAGTCCACGGGCAGATACGCAGTATTTT
CDR3: CAWSPRADTQYF
D: .
J: TRBJ2-3
size: .
V: TRBV30
length: 12

DNA: TGTGCCAGCAGCGTAGACGTAGCAGACTACGAGCAGTACTTC
CDR3: CASSVDVADYEQYF
D: .
J: TRBJ2-7
size: .
V: TRBV9
length: 14

DNA: TGTGCCAGCCACCGGGGCGGGGACAGCAGCACAGATACGCAGTATTTT
CDR3: CASHRGGDSSTDTQYF
D: .
J: TRBJ2-3
size: .
V: TRBV18
length: 16

DNA: TGTGCCTGGAGTCCCCGGACAGGAGCGGAGCTGTTTTTT
CDR3: CAWSPRTGAELFF
D: TRBD1
J: TRBJ2-2
size: once
V: TRBV30
length: 13

DNA: TGTGCCAGCACCTTATCCCCTAAGAACTATGGCTACACCTTC
CDR3: CASTLSPKNYGYTF
D: .
J: TRBJ1-2
size: .
V: TRBV6-6
length: 14

DNA: TGCGCCAGCAGCCAAGTATTCCCAGGGGGGCTCGATGGCTACACCTTC
CDR3: CASSQVFPGGLDGYTF
D: TRBD1
J: TRBJ1-2
size: .
V: TRBV4-3
length: 16

DNA: TGTGCCAGCAGTGGAGCTTCAGGCTACACCTTC
CDR3: CASSGASGYTF
D: .
J: TRBJ1-2
size: .
V: TRBV12-3/TRBV12-4
length: 11

DNA: TGTGCCAGCAGCAGCGCAGGACAGCCTAGGAGTGAGCAGTTCTTC
CDR3: CASSSAGQPRSEQFF
D: .
J: TRBJ2-1
size: .
V: TRBV5-4
length: 15

DNA: TGTGCCAGTAGTATTTGGGAGACAGGGGGGACTGAAGCTTTCTTT
CDR3: CASSIWETGGTEAFF
D: TRBD1
J: TRBJ1-1
size: .
V: TRBV19
length: 15

DNA: TGTGCCAGCAGCCAAGTTAAGGGGCGGGGGGCACAGGGCGAGCAGTACTTC
CDR3: CASSQVKGRGAQGEQYF
D: TRBD2
J: TRBJ2-7
size: once
V: TRBV3-1/TRBV3-2
length: 17

DNA: TGCGCCAGCAGATATGACGAGGGCACTGAAGCTTTCTTT
CDR3: CASRYDEGTEAFF
D: .
J: TRBJ1-1
size: .
V: TRBV5-1
length: 13

DNA: TGTGCCAGCAGCTTTCTTGGACAGCCCCAAGAGACCCAGTACTTC
CDR3: CASSFLGQPQETQYF
D: .
J: TRBJ2-5
size: .
V: TRBV5-6
length: 15

DNA: TGTGCCAGCAGTGAGGGAGAGTCCAAGAGCACAGATACGCAGTATTTT
CDR3: CASSEGESKSTDTQYF
D: .
J: TRBJ2-3
size: .
V: TRBV6-1
length: 16

DNA: TGTGCCAGCAGTTACGGGAGGTTATCCTACGAGCAGTACTTC
CDR3: CASSYGRLSYEQYF
D: .
J: TRBJ2-7
size: .
V: TRBV6-5
length: 14

DNA: TGTGCCAGCAGTTTAGTCCTGCGAGGCCAGTACTTC
CDR3: CASSLVLRGQYF
D: .
J: TRBJ2-5
size: few
V: TRBV28
length: 12

DNA: TGTGCCAGCAGCTTGGGTGGACTTCGTCTTTACAATGAGCAGTTCTTC
CDR3: CASSLGGLRLYNEQFF
D: .
J: TRBJ2-1
size: .
V: TRBV5-6
length: 16

DNA: TGTGCCAGCAGCTTAAAAGAGCGCTATTACGAGCAGTACTTC
CDR3: CASSLKERYYEQYF
D: .
J: TRBJ2-7
size: .
V: TRBV7-2
length: 14

DNA: TGCGCCAGCAGCCAAAACAAGGGGATCGACACCTTC
CDR3: CASSQNKGIDTF
D: .
J: TRBJ1-2
size: .
V: TRBV4-1
length: 12

DNA: TGTGCCAGCTCGGGACAGACCTACGAGCAGTACTTC
CDR3: CASSGQTYEQYF
D: TRBD1
J: TRBJ2-7
size: .
V: TRBV5-6
length: 12

DNA: TGTGCCAGCAGCCAAGATAGACTATTTCCTTTGGACACTGAAGCTTTCTTT
CDR3: CASSQDRLFPLDTEAFF
D: .
J: TRBJ1-1
size: .
V: TRBV3-1/TRBV3-2
length: 17

DNA: TGTGCCTGGGGGGCGGGGGACTATGAGCAGTTCTTC
CDR3: CAWGAGDYEQFF
D: TRBD2
J: TRBJ2-1
size: .
V: TRBV30
length: 12

DNA: TGTGCCAGCAGTTCCGGAGAAATCTATGGCTACACCTTC
CDR3: CASSSGEIYGYTF
D: .
J: TRBJ1-2
size: .
V: TRBV6-5
length: 13

DNA: TGTGCCAGCAGCTTGGACGGGACAGGACCCTACGAGCAGTACTTC
CDR3: CASSLDGTGPYEQYF
D: TRBD1
J: TRBJ2-7
size: .
V: TRBV5-8
length: 15

DNA: TGTGCCAGCTCACCATCGGCTAGACAGAGTAATCAGCCCCAGCATTTT
CDR3: CASSPSARQSNQPQHF
D: .
J: TRBJ1-5
size: .
V: TRBV18
length: 16

DNA: TGTGCCAGCAGCCTCCTGTATCACAGGAACACCGGGGAGCTGTTTTTT
CDR3: CASSLLYHRNTGELFF
D: .
J: TRBJ2-2
size: .
V: TRBV5-6
length: 16

DNA: TGTGCCAGCAGCCAGGGAGACTTCGGGGCGCAGTATTTT
CDR3: CASSQGDFGAQYF
D: .
J: TRBJ2-3
size: .
V: TRBV3-1/TRBV3-2
length: 13

DNA: TGTGCCAGCAGCGCCCGGACAGGGGGAGGCCAGCCCCAGCATTTT
CDR3: CASSARTGGGQPQHF
D: TRBD1
J: TRBJ1-5
size: once
V: TRBV11-2
length: 15

DNA: TGTGCCACCAGCAGAGATTGGAGACAGGGTGAGACCCAGTACTTC
CDR3: CATSRDWRQGETQYF
D: TRBD1
J: TRBJ2-5
size: .
V: TRBV15
length: 15

DNA: TGTGCCAGCAGCCGACCCCAGCGGGGGGATGTAGATACGCAGTATTTT
CDR3: CASSRPQRGDVDTQYF
D: TRBD2
J: TRBJ2-3
size: .
V: TRBV9
length: 16

DNA: TGTGCCAGCTCACCAACTTTCCGGGACAGGCACACCTCTTATGGCTACACCTTC
CDR3: CASSPTFRDRHTSYGYTF
D: TRBD1
J: TRBJ1-2
size: .
V: TRBV18
length: 18

DNA: TGTGCCAGTAAGACAGGGGGCGAGGTTTATGAGCAGTTCTTC
CDR3: CASKTGGEVYEQFF
D: TRBD1
J: TRBJ2-1
size: once
V: TRBV19
length: 14

DNA: TGTGCCACTACGGGACAGAACCTCTATGGCTACACCTTC
CDR3: CATTGQNLYGYTF
D: TRBD1
J: TRBJ1-2
size: .
V: TRBV3-1/TRBV3-2
length: 13

DNA: TGTGCCAGCAGCGTGGGACAGAACACTAACTATGGCTACACCTTC
CDR3: CASSVGQNTNYGYTF
D: TRBD1
J: TRBJ1-2
size: .
V: TRBV7-9
length: 15

DNA: TGTGCCAGCAGCTTAGTACAGGGAAACAATCAGCCCCAGCATTTT
CDR3: CASSLVQGNNQPQHF
D: .
J: TRBJ1-5
size: many
V: TRBV7-2
length: 15

DNA: TGCGCCAGCAGTGATTATCGGGCATCACAGGGATACTATGGCTACACCTTC
CDR3: CASSDYRASQGYYGYTF
D: .
J: TRBJ1-2
size: once
V: TRBV10-1
length: 17

DNA: TGTGCCAGCAGCCGATTAGACTCTGACGAGCAGTACTTC
CDR3: CASSRLDSDEQYF
D: .
J: TRBJ2-7
size: .
V: TRBV5-6
length: 13

DNA: TGTGCCAGCAGCTTACGACAGGGGCGGGAGGAGACCCAGTACTTC
CDR3: CASSLRQGREETQYF
D: .
J: TRBJ2-5
size: .
V: TRBV7-9
length: 15